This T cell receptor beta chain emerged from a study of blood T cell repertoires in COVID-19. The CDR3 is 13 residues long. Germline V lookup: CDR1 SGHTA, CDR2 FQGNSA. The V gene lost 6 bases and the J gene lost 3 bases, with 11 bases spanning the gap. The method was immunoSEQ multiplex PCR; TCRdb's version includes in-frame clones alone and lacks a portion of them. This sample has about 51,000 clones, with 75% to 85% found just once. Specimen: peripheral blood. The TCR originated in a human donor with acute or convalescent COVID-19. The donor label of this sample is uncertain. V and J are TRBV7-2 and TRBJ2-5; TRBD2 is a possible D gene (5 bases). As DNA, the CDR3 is TGTGCCAGCAGTCGACCCGGGGAAGAGACCCAGTACTTC. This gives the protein CASSRPGEETQYF.